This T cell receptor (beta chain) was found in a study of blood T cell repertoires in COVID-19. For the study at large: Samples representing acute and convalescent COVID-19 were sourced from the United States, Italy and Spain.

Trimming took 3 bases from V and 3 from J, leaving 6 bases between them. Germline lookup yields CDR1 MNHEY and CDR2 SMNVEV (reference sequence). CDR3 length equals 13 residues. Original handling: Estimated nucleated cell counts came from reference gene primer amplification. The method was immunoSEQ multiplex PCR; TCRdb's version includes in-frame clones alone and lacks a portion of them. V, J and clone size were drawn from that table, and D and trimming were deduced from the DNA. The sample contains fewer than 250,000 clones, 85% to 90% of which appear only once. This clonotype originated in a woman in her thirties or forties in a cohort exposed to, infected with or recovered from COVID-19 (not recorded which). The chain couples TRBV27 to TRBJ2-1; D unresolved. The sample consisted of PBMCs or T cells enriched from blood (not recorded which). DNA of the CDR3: TGTGCCAGCAGTTTGTCGGTCTACAATGAGCAGTTCTTC. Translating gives CASSLSVYNEQFF.